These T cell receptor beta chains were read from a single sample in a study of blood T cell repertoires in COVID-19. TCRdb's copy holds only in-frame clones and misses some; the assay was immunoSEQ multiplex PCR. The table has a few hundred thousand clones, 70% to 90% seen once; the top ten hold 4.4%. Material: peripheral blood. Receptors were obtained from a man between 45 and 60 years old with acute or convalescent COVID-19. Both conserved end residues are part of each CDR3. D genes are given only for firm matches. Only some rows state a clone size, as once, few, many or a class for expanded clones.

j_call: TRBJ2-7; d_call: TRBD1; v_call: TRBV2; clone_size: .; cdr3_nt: TGTGCCAGCAGTCTGGACAGGGGAGGCCCCTACGAGCAGTACTTC; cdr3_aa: CASSLDRGGPYEQYF
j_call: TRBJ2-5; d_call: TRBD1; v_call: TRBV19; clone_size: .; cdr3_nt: TGTGCCAGTAGTACCACGGGGACAGGGGGTCGACAAGAGACCCAGTACTTC; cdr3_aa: CASSTTGTGGRQETQYF
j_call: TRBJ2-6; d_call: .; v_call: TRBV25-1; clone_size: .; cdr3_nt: TGTGCCAGCAGTGATCCCAGGGGGGCTGGGGCCAACGTCCTGACTTTC; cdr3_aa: CASSDPRGAGANVLTF
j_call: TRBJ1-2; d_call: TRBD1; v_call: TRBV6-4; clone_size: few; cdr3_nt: TGTGCCAGCAGTCTACAGACAGGGTCCAACTATGGCTACACCTTC; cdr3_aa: CASSLQTGSNYGYTF
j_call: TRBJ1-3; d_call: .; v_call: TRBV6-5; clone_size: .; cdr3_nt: TGTGCCAGCAGTTACTTCCGGGGGGGAAACACCATATATTTT; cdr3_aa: CASSYFRGGNTIYF
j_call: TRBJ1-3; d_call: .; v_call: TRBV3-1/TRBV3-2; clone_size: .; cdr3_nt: TGTGCCAGCAGCCAGACTTCCGGAAACACCATATATTTT; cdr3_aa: CASSQTSGNTIYF
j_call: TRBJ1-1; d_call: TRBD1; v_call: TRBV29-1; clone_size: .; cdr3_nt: TGCAGCGTTGGGGGACAGATGAACACTGAAGCTTTCTTT; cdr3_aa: CSVGGQMNTEAFF
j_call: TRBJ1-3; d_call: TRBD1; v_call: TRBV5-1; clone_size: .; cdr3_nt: TGCGCCAGCAGCTGGTTTGGGACAGGGGACTCTGGAAACACCATATATTTT; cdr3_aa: CASSWFGTGDSGNTIYF
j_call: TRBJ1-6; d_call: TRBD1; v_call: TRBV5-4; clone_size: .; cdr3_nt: TGTGCCAGCAGCCCAGAGACAGGGGGTAAGGCACCCCTCCACTTT; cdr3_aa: CASSPETGGKAPLHF
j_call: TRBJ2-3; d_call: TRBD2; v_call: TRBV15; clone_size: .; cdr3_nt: TGTGCCACCAGCAGCGGGGGGGCCAAAGCAGATACGCAGTATTTT; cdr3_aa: CATSSGGAKADTQYF
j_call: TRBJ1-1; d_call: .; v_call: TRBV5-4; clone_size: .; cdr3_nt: TGTGCCAGCAGCCTAGTTGCGGGACCGAACACTGAAGCTTTCTTT; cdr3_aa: CASSLVAGPNTEAFF